A single sample gave rise to the 27 T cell receptor beta chains below, sequenced in a study of technical replicates of blood from a handful of donors. The protocol was immunoSEQ multiplex PCR, while the TCRdb copy is restricted to in-frame clones and leaves out a portion. The repertoire holds about 72,000 clones, with about 95% as singletons. The sample comprised T cells isolated from PBMCs. The receptors originated from a human donor in good health.

The chain uses TRBV2 and TRBJ2-7, with D unclear. CDR1 is SNHLY, CDR2 FYNNEI, per germline. The CDR3 runs to 12 residues. Trimming pared 4 bases from V and 9 bases from J, leaving 13 bases between. DNA for the CDR3: TGTGCCAGCAGTGGACTGGAGAGCGTGCAGTACTTC. Encoded protein: CASSGLESVQYF.

The rearrangement joins TRBV7-9 to TRBJ2-7; D gene ambiguous. V lost 1 base and J 3 bases, leaving 13 bases between the germline ends. The CDR3 consists of 15 residues. Germline CDR1 and CDR2: SEHNR and FQNEAQ (reference sequence). CDR3 nucleotides: TGTGCCAGCAGCTTAGTTATATTCCGAGACTACGAGCAGTACTTC. Amino acid sequence: CASSLVIFRDYEQYF. Looking up the rest from reference TRBV7-9 and TRBJ2-7 gives the full variable domain: DTGVSQNPRHKITKRGQNVTFRCDPISEHNRLYWYRQTLGQGPEFLTYFQNEAQLEKSRLLSDRFSAERPKGSFSTLEIQRTEQGDSAMYLCASSLVIFRDYEQYFGPGTRLTVT.

The rearrangement uses TRBV10-3 and TRBJ1-2; D is unclear. The CDR3 contains 16 residues. Germline V gene sequence: CDR1 ENHRY, CDR2 SYGVKD. Trimming took off 0 bases at V and 8 bases at J, with 19 bases between the two ends. The CDR3 region has the DNA TGTGCCATCAGTGAGTCGAGGATATTCCCTACTTCAGGCTACACCTTC. It translates to CAISESRIFPTSGYTF.

This chain connects TRBV2 to TRBJ2-7; 9 bases are a match to TRBD2. With 6 bases clipped from V and 2 bases from J, the junction kept 8 bases outside the gene matches. CDR1 is SNHLY and CDR2 is FYNNEI in the germline V gene. The CDR3 length is 15 residues. The CDR3 DNA sequence: TGTGCCAGCAGGACAATGGGACTAGCCCCCTACGAGCAGTACTTC. Translated, it gives CASRTMGLAPYEQYF.

The chain has TRBV19 and TRBJ1-1; 9 bases map to TRBD1. The CDR3 loop spans 16 amino acids. From germline, CDR1 is LNHDA and CDR2 SQIVND (reference sequence). V was pared by 10 bases and J by 8 bases, with 20 bases of the junction left unmatched. The CDR3 DNA is TGTGCCACCCCCCACGGCGGACAGGGGTCTTCGGAAGAAGCTTTCTTT. Translation gives CATPHGGQGSSEEAFF.

This chain links TRBV29-1 with TRBJ2-1, with 8 nucleotides matching TRBD1. Germline loops: CDR1 SQVTM, CDR2 ANQGSEA. J was trimmed by 8 bases and V by 6 bases; bases with no gene match: 6. There are 12 residues in the CDR3. CDR3 residues: CSVQGARDEQFF. CDR3 DNA: TGCAGCGTCCAGGGGGCGCGAGATGAGCAGTTCTTC.

The J gene is TRBJ2-5, the V gene TRBV7-6; D possibly corresponds to TRBD2 (6 bases). The CDR3 extends over 15 amino acids. Germline V gene lookup returns CDR1 SGHVS and CDR2 FNYEAQ. Trimming removed 5 bases at V and 2 bases at J, with 15 bases between. The CDR3 DNA reads TGTGCCAGCAGCCTAGGCTCCGGGACTCAAGAGACCCAGTACTTC. Translation gives CASSLGSGTQETQYF.

The rearrangement uses TRBV5-1 and TRBJ2-3, with no clear D. Trimming removed 0 bases from V and 5 bases from J, with 4 bases in between. CDR3 size: 12 residues. Germline CDR1 SGHRS, CDR2 YFSETQ. This CDR3 reads CASSLAQDTQYF. CDR3 sequence (DNA): TGCGCCAGCAGCTTGGCCCAAGATACGCAGTATTTT.

J is TRBJ2-1 and V is TRBV28, with TRBD2 matching 9 bases. The germline gives CDR1 MDHEN, CDR2 SYDVKM. CDR3 length: 16 residues. Trimming cost V 5 bases and J 4 bases; bases outside gene matches: 9. The DNA for the CDR3 is TGTGCCAGCAGTCCAAGGGCTAGCGGGACATACAATGAGCAGTTCTTC. Encoded protein: CASSPRASGTYNEQFF.

The CDR3 reads CASSYSRTDTYEQYF. CDR3 DNA: TGTGCCAGCAGTTATTCCCGGACTGATACCTACGAGCAGTACTTC. The chain has TRBV6-9 and TRBJ2-7; maybe TRBD2 (5 bases). The CDR3 has 15 residues. Germline CDR1 MNHGY, CDR2 SVAAGI. Between the trimmed V and J ends, which lost 0 bases and 2 bases, there was a span of 11 bases.

In DNA form, the CDR3 reads TGCGCCAGCACCTCGCGGGGGACAGGGTACACCGGGGAGCTGTTTTTT. This encodes CASTSRGTGYTGELFF. The chain couples TRBV5-1 to TRBJ2-2, with 9 bases matching TRBD1. The CDR3 totals 16 residues. V lost 6 bases, J lost 3 bases, and 9 bases stayed unmatched. Per germline, CDR1 SGHRS and CDR2 YFSETQ.

V gene TRBV6-5 combines with J gene TRBJ1-3; 7 nucleotides line up with TRBD1. CDR3 length: 15 amino acids. Germline CDR1 and CDR2: MNHEY and SVGAGI. The ends lost 6 bases at V and 4 bases at J; junction bases unmatched: 9. CDR3 sequence reads: CASRIDRVEGNTIYF. The CDR3 DNA sequence: TGTGCCAGCAGGATCGACAGGGTGGAAGGAAACACCATATATTTT.

This sequence joins TRBV28 and TRBJ1-4, with a weak D call TRBD1 (6 bases). The germline CDR1 and CDR2 sequences are MDHEN and SYDVKM. The CDR3 has 14 residues. V lost 7 bases and J lost 4, with 13 bases in between. DNA for the CDR3: TGTGCCAGCACGACAGGTGTCCTTAATGAAAAACTGTTTTTT. Translated, it gives CASTTGVLNEKLFF.

The genes are TRBV27 and TRBJ1-5; 9 positions match TRBD1. Germline V lookup: CDR1 MNHEY, CDR2 SMNVEV (reference sequence). V dropped 5 bases and J dropped 5; count of bases not matched to a gene: 1. CDR3 length: 13 residues. The CDR3: CASSRQGDQPQHF. The CDR3 region has the DNA TGTGCCAGCAGTAGACAGGGGGATCAGCCCCAGCATTTT.

This sequence joins TRBV29-1 and TRBJ1-1, with 9 bases identical to TRBD1. The CDR3 covers 13 residues. Germline V CDR1 and CDR2: SQVTM, ANQGSEA. Trimming cost V 6 bases and J 10 bases; bases outside gene matches: 12. The CDR3 spells CSVTGTGRVGAFF. The CDR3, as DNA: TGCAGCGTCACCGGGACAGGGAGGGTCGGAGCTTTCTTT.

This chain connects TRBV11-3 to TRBJ1-1; 7 nucleotides match TRBD1. V dropped 2 bases and J dropped 3; count of bases not matched to a gene: 0. The CDR3 has 13 residues. Germline V gene data show CDR1 as SGHNT and CDR2 as YENEEA. The CDR3 protein is CASSLTGDTEAFF. CDR3 nucleotide sequence: TGTGCCAGCAGCTTAACAGGGGACACTGAAGCTTTCTTT.

The chain links TRBV10-2 to TRBJ1-3, with D unresolved. Between the trimmed V and J ends, which lost 3 bases and 0 bases, there was a span of 9 bases. From germline, CDR1 is WSHSY and CDR2 SAAADI. This CDR3 region has 15 residues. Here the CDR3 reads CASSDWTPSGNTIYF. The DNA of the CDR3 is TGCGCCAGCAGTGACTGGACTCCCTCTGGAAACACCATATATTTT.

The chain is built from TRBV27 and TRBJ2-7, with 8 bases aligning to TRBD1. Looked up from germline, CDR1 is MNHEY and CDR2 is SMNVEV (reference sequence). The CDR3 is 17 amino acids. Trimming took 7 bases from V and 3 from J; bases not matched to a gene: 17. The CDR3 region has the DNA TGTGCCAGCACTACCGGGACAGGCCTGCATTCCTACTACGAGCAGTACTTC. Residues: CASTTGTGLHSYYEQYF.

The chain has TRBV5-1 and TRBJ2-1, with 9 bases aligning to TRBD1. CDR3 size: 15 residues. The V segment lost 3 bases and the J segment 2 bases; nucleotides outside the gene matches: 3. The V gene's germline CDR1 is SGHRS and CDR2 YFSETQ. The CDR3 protein is CASSSRDRAYNEQFF. The CDR3 region has the DNA TGCGCCAGCAGCTCCCGGGACAGGGCCTACAATGAGCAGTTCTTC.

A single count supports this clone. The rearrangement uses TRBV7-9 and TRBJ1-1, with D hard to call. V was trimmed by 1 base and J by 0 bases, leaving 6 bases between them. The germline CDR1 and CDR2 sequences are SEHNR and FQNEAQ (reference sequence). There are 14 residues in the CDR3. The CDR3 DNA follows: TGTGCCAGCAGCTTAGTTTCCGTGAACACTGAAGCTTTCTTT. Translated, it gives CASSLVSVNTEAFF. Variable domain in full (rest from reference TRBV7-9 and TRBJ1-1): DTGVSQNPRHKITKRGQNVTFRCDPISEHNRLYWYRQTLGQGPEFLTYFQNEAQLEKSRLLSDRFSAERPKGSFSTLEIQRTEQGDSAMYLCASSLVSVNTEAFFGQGTRLTVV.

Only one count was recorded for this clone. This chain links TRBV27 with TRBJ2-7, with D unclear. Looked up from germline, CDR1 is MNHEY and CDR2 is SMNVEV (reference sequence). The CDR3 loop spans 13 amino acids. The V and J ends lost 4 bases and 1 base respectively, with 8 bases between them. CDR3 in amino acids: CASSYADSYEQYF. CDR3 DNA: TGTGCCAGCAGTTATGCGGATTCCTACGAGCAGTACTTC.

This chain joins TRBV4-1 and TRBJ2-3, with TRBD2 matching 8 bases. V lost 1 base to trimming and J lost 4 bases; unmatched junction nucleotides: 10. The CDR3 runs to 17 residues. In germline, CDR1 is MGHRA, CDR2 YSYEKL. DNA for the CDR3: TGCGCCAGCAGCCAAGTGGGACTAGACCATGTGGCAGATACGCAGTATTTT. As protein: CASSQVGLDHVADTQYF.

This chain connects TRBV23-1 to TRBJ1-6, with D maybe TRBD1 (5 bases). TRBV23-1 carries the ORF label, with uncertain function. The CDR3 contains 15 residues. Trimming removed 6 bases at V and 8 bases at J, with 17 bases between. CDR3 sequence: CASSPNSGTDSPLHF. As DNA, the CDR3 is TGCGCCAGCAGCCCCAATTCGGGGACTGATTCACCCCTCCACTTT.

The chain links TRBV29-1 to TRBJ2-1; 10 bases map to TRBD1. The CDR3 sequence is 14 residues long. Looked up from germline, CDR1 is SQVTM and CDR2 is ANQGSEA. With 7 bases clipped from V and 3 bases from J, the junction kept 6 bases outside the gene matches. The CDR3 loop is CSGAGQGGYNEQFF. The CDR3 DNA is TGCAGCGGGGCCGGACAGGGGGGCTACAATGAGCAGTTCTTC.

The chain carries TRBV7-9 and TRBJ2-7; the match to TRBD1 covers 10 bases. V trimming: 1 base; J trimming: 3 bases; junction bases outside the gene matches: 3. Per the germline V gene, CDR1 is SEHNR and CDR2 is FQNEAQ (reference sequence). The CDR3 is 15 residues long. The CDR3 is CASSLGTGGLYEQYF. The CDR3 DNA reads TGTGCCAGCAGCTTAGGGACAGGGGGTCTCTACGAGCAGTACTTC. Together with reference TRBV7-9 and TRBJ2-7, the CDR3 gives the full variable domain: DTGVSQNPRHKITKRGQNVTFRCDPISEHNRLYWYRQTLGQGPEFLTYFQNEAQLEKSRLLSDRFSAERPKGSFSTLEIQRTEQGDSAMYLCASSLGTGGLYEQYFGPGTRLTVT.

This chain joins TRBV7-3 and TRBJ1-1, with D possibly TRBD1 on 5 matching bases. The CDR3 has 13 amino acids. Deletions cut 0 bases from V and 5 bases from J, with 7 bases between. CDR1 and CDR2 from the germline V gene are SGHTA and FQGTGA. The CDR3 protein is CASSLTGQTEAFF. Here the CDR3 DNA reads TGTGCCAGCAGCTTAACGGGGCAGACTGAAGCTTTCTTT.

This clone was seen a few times. This chain links TRBV25-1 with TRBJ1-2, with no clear D. CDR1 is MGHDK and CDR2 is SYGVNS in the germline V gene. Between the trimmed V and J ends, which lost 1 base and 8 bases, there was a span of 11 bases. The CDR3 loop spans 13 amino acids. For the CDR3, the DNA is TGTGCCAGCAGTGAATTCGGGGATGGCGGCTACACCTTC. It translates to CASSEFGDGGYTF.